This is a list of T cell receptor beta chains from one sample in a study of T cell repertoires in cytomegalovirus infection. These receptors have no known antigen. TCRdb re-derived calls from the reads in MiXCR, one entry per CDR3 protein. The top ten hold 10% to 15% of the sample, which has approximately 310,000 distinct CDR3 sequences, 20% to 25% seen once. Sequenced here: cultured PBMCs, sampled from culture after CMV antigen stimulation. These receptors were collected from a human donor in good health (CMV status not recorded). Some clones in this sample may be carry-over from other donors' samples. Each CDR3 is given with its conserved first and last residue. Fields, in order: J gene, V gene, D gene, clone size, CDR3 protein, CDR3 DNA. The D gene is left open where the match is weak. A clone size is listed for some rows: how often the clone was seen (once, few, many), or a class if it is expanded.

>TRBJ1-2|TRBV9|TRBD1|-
CASSLGQGVSYGYTF
TGTGCCAGCAGCTTGGGACAGGGGGTGTCATATGGCTACACCTTC
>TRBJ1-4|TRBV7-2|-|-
CASSLASKANEKLFF
TGTGCCAGCAGCTTAGCGTCGAAGGCTAATGAAAAACTGTTTTTT
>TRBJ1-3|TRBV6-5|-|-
CASSYSGGSGGNTIYF
TGTGCCAGCAGTTACTCTGGGGGTTCGGGAGGAAACACCATATATTTT
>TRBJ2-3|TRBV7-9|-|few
CASSLGVGAGTDTQYF
TGTGCCAGCAGCTTAGGTGTGGGCGCTGGGACAGATACGCAGTATTTT
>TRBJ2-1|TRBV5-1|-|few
CASSFFNSPQYNEQFF
TGCGCCAGCAGCTTCTTTAACAGCCCCCAATACAATGAGCAGTTCTTC
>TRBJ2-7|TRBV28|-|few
CASRLTSYEQYF
TGTGCCAGCAGATTGACTAGCTACGAGCAGTACTTC
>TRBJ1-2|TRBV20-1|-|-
CSASRANYGYTF
TGCAGTGCTTCGCGAGCTAACTATGGCTACACCTTC
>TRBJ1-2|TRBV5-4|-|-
CASSSITVTAHYGYTF
TGTGCCAGCAGCTCCATCACTGTGACAGCCCACTATGGCTACACCTTC
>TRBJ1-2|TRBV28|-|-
CASSLGRGGYGYTF
TGTGCCAGCAGTTTAGGTCGGGGGGGCTATGGCTACACCTTC
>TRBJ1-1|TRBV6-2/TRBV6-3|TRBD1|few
CAGRRTGGGEAFF
TGTGCCGGGAGACGGACAGGGGGTGGTGAAGCTTTCTTT
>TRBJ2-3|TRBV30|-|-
CAWSVQDTQYF
TGTGCCTGGAGTGTACAAGATACGCAGTATTTT
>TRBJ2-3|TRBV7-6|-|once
CASSRTGFTDTQYF
TGTGCCAGCAGCCGCACAGGGTTCACAGATACGCAGTATTTT
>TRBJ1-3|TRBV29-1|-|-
CSAAARGSGNTIYF
TGCAGCGCCGCAGCCAGGGGCTCTGGAAACACCATATATTTT
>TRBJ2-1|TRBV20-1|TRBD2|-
CSASPLAGGRFGDEQFF
TGCAGTGCTAGTCCCCTAGCGGGAGGCCGATTTGGGGATGAGCAGTTCTTC
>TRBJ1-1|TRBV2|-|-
CASSEGGSRWGDTEAFF
TGTGCCAGCAGTGAAGGAGGGTCTAGATGGGGAGACACTGAAGCTTTCTTT
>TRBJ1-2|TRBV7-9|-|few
CASSPLHGYTF
TGTGCCAGCAGCCCTCTTCATGGCTACACCTTC
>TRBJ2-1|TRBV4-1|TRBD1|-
CASSQETFGQGVHEQFF
TGCGCCAGCAGCCAAGAGACCTTCGGACAGGGGGTCCATGAGCAGTTCTTC
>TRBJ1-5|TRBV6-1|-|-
CASSEAPGRGQPQHF
TGTGCCAGCAGTGAAGCCCCGGGACGTGGTCAGCCCCAGCATTTT
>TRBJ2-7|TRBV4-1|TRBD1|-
CASSTRQGAYEQYF
TGCGCCAGCAGCACTCGACAGGGGGCCTACGAGCAGTACTTC
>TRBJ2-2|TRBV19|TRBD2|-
CASSIFAGELMNTGELFF
TGTGCCAGTAGTATTTTTGCGGGAGAGCTGATGAACACCGGGGAGCTGTTTTTT
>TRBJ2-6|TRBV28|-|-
CASSWDIANVLTF
TGTGCCAGCAGTTGGGACATCGCCAACGTCCTGACTTTC
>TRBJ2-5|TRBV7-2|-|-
CASSITGTPQETQYF
TGTGCCAGCAGCATTACCGGGACACCCCAAGAGACCCAGTACTTC
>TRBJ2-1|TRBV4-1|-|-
CASSQDPRYNEQFF
TGTGCCAGCAGCCAAGATCCACGCTACAATGAGCAGTTCTTC
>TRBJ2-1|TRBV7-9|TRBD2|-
CASSISGTPGDEQFF
TGTGCCAGCAGCATTAGCGGGACCCCCGGGGATGAGCAGTTCTTC
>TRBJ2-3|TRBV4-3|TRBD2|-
CASSQDAGASTDTQYF
TGCGCCAGCAGCCAAGATGCGGGAGCTAGCACAGATACGCAGTATTTT
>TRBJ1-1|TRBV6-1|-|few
CASGTGGYTEAFF
TGTGCCAGCGGTACTGGGGGTTACACTGAAGCTTTCTTT
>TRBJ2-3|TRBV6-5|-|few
CASSYFGSRPDTQYF
TGTGCCAGCAGTTACTTCGGGAGCCGCCCAGATACGCAGTATTTT
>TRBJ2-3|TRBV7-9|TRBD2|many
CASSPVRTSGTDTQYF
TGTGCCAGCAGCCCCGTCCGGACTAGCGGCACAGATACGCAGTATTTT
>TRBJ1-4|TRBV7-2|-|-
CASSLRGSFGEKLFF
TGTGCCAGCAGCTTAAGGGGTTCGTTTGGTGAAAAACTGTTTTTT
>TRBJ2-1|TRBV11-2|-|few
CATCCPSLVYNEQFF
TGTGCCACCTGTTGTCCTAGTCTTGTGTACAATGAGCAGTTCTTC
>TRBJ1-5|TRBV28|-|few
CATRAGVHQPQHF
TGTGCCACCCGGGCAGGGGTTCATCAGCCCCAGCATTTT
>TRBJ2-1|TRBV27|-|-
CASSQSSYNEQFF
TGTGCCAGCAGTCAGAGCTCCTACAATGAGCAGTTCTTC
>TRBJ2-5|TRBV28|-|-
CASRGQLKTQYF
TGTGCCAGCAGGGGCCAACTCAAGACCCAGTACTTC
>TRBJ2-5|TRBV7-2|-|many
CASSLVAGMGETQYF
TGTGCCAGCAGCTTAGTGGCGGGGATGGGAGAGACCCAGTACTTC
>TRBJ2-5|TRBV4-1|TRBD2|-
CASSQDGLAGYQETQYF
TGCGCCAGCAGCCAAGACGGGCTAGCGGGGTACCAAGAGACCCAGTACTTC
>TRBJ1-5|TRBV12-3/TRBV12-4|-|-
CASSLSRRSNQPQHF
TGTGCCAGCAGTTTGAGCAGGAGGAGCAATCAGCCCCAGCATTTT
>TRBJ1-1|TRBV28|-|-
CASSLPVRNAEAFF
TGTGCCAGCAGTTTACCGGTCAGGAACGCTGAAGCTTTCTTT
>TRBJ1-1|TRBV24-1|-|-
CATSDLRQGLNTEAFF
TGTGCCACCAGTGATTTGCGGCAGGGCCTGAACACTGAAGCTTTCTTT
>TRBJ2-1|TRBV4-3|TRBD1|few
CASSRGQGLYNEQFF
TGCGCCAGCAGCCGGGGACAGGGATTATACAATGAGCAGTTCTTC
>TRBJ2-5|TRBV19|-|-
CASSPRGTGDQETQYF
TGTGCCAGTAGTCCCCGGGGTACAGGAGACCAAGAGACCCAGTACTTC
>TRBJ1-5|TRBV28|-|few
CASSFDTNQPQHF
TGTGCCAGCAGTTTCGACACCAATCAGCCCCAGCATTTT
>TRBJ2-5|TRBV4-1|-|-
CASGRPQETQYF
TGCGCCAGCGGCAGGCCCCAAGAGACCCAGTACTTC
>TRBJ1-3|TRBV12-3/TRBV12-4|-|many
CASGPGPSGNTIYF
TGTGCCAGCGGGCCAGGTCCCTCTGGAAACACCATATATTTT
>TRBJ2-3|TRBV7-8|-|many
CASQRLLTDTQYF
TGTGCCAGCCAGAGGCTCCTCACAGATACGCAGTATTTT
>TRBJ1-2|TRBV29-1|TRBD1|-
CSARTGGVNYGYTF
TGCAGCGCTAGGACAGGGGGCGTGAACTATGGCTACACCTTC
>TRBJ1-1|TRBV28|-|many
CASSPPTGMNTEAFF
TGTGCCAGCAGTCCTCCGACCGGTATGAACACTGAAGCTTTCTTT
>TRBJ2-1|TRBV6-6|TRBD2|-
CASIDSGLAGGGSYNEQFF
TGTGCCAGCATTGATTCGGGGCTAGCGGGAGGAGGGTCCTACAATGAGCAGTTCTTC
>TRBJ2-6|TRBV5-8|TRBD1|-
CASSGTGGSGANVLTF
TGTGCCAGCAGCGGAACAGGGGGCTCTGGGGCCAACGTCCTGACTTTC
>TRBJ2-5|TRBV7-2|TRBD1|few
CASSLPSGQGQETQYF
TGTGCCAGCAGCTTACCTTCTGGACAGGGCCAAGAGACCCAGTACTTC
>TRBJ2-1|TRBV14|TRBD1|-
CASSQRGGLLGFEQFF
TGTGCCAGCAGCCAAAGAGGGGGCCTATTGGGGTTCGAGCAGTTCTTC
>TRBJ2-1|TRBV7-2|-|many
CASRNTAYNEQFF
TGTGCCAGCAGGAACACGGCCTACAATGAGCAGTTCTTC
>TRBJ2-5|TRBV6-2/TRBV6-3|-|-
CASSLGVRETQYF
TGTGCCAGCAGTTTAGGGGTTCGCGAGACCCAGTACTTC
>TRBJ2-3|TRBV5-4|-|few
CASSLQNQADTQYF
TGTGCCAGCAGCTTGCAAAATCAGGCAGATACGCAGTATTTT
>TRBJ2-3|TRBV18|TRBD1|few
CASSSPTGGPDTQYF
TGTGCCAGCTCATCCCCAACAGGGGGTCCAGATACGCAGTATTTT